These 27 T cell receptor beta chains came from one sample sequenced in a study of lung T cells in sarcoidosis with Löfgren's syndrome. Each CDR3 protein gets one entry after TCRdb re-called the reads with MiXCR. The data show around 21,000 distinct CDR3 sequences, 20% to 25% seen once. The sequenced material came from CD4+ T cells from PBMCs. All receptors come from a human donor with sarcoidosis (Löfgren's syndrome or another form), or a control subject (not recorded which).

Relative to its sample, this clonotype is medium-sized. V and J are TRBV28 and TRBJ2-5; 9 bases agree with TRBD2. V shed 3 bases and J 0 bases; nucleotides not matched to a gene: 17. The CDR3 runs to 20 residues. From germline, CDR1 is MDHEN and CDR2 SYDVKM. This CDR3 is CASSLTLAGLSSGNQETQYF. In DNA form, the CDR3 reads TGTGCCAGCAGTTTGACACTAGCGGGTTTGAGCTCCGGGAACCAAGAGACCCAGTACTTC.

This clonotype has ten or more counts. The V call is TRBV12-3 or TRBV12-4, the J call TRBJ2-7, with D maybe TRBD1 (5 bases). The germline V and J ends were trimmed by 4 bases and 1 base, with 8 bases remaining between them. This CDR3 has 13 residues. CDR3 nucleotides: TGTGCCAGCAGTTACACAGGTTCCTACGAGCAGTACTTC. Protein: CASSYTGSYEQYF.

Many counts were recorded for this clonotype. The rearrangement links TRBV5-1 to TRBJ2-1; 10 bases agree with TRBD2. The CDR3 is made up of 15 amino acids. Trimming at V came to 4 bases and at J to 3 bases, leaving 4 bases not matched to a gene. Looked up from germline, CDR1 is SGHRS and CDR2 is YFSETQ. CDR3 residues: CASSALAGNYNEQFF. The CDR3 nucleotides read TGCGCCAGCAGCGCACTAGCGGGGAACTACAATGAGCAGTTCTTC.

Points on this clonotype: It may be a read error: a sequence one base away is much more abundant. The rearrangement joins TRBV19 to TRBJ1-5, with a tentative D call TRBD1 (5 bases). The CDR3 runs 13 residues. Germline CDR1 reads LNHDA; CDR2 reads SQIVND (reference sequence). V shed 10 bases and J shed 5 bases, with 15 bases lying between them. CDR3 nucleotide sequence: TGTGCCACCCGGGACGGCGGAGATCAGCCCCAGCATTTT. This sequence encodes CATRDGGDQPQHF.

This clonotype has at least ten counts. The rearrangement joins TRBV20-1 to TRBJ2-7, with TRBD1 identical over 9 bases. V shed 0 bases and J 4 bases; nucleotides not matched to a gene: 13. In germline, CDR1 is DFQATT, CDR2 SNEGSKA (reference sequence). The CDR3 is 17 residues long. The CDR3 region has the DNA TGCAGTGCTAGAGAGGAGGGAGTGGCACAGGGGGCTTACGAGCAGTACTTC. As protein: CSAREEGVAQGAYEQYF.

In its sample, this clonotype is medium-sized. V usage is TRBV6-1 and J usage is TRBJ2-5, with 9 bases that match TRBD2. The germline gives CDR1 MNHNS, CDR2 SASEGT. There are 14 residues in the CDR3. V gave up 9 bases and J gave up 5 bases; unmatched junction bases: 10. CDR3 DNA: TGTGCCAGGCGGGGAGCGGGGGGCAGGGAGACCCAGTACTTC. Residues: CARRGAGGRETQYF.

Worth noting for this clonotype: A much larger clone is a single base away; this may be a read error. The chain uses TRBV12-3 or TRBV12-4 and TRBJ2-1; the D gene is possibly TRBD2 (5 bases). The V end lost 1 base, the J end lost 8 bases, and 15 bases lay between the germline ends. The length of the CDR3 is 15 residues. The CDR3 bases are TGTGCCAGCAGTTTAGGTACGTGGCTCGGGGATGAGCAGTTCTTC. Encoded protein: CASSLGTWLGDEQFF.

Concerning this clonotype: A much larger clone lies a single base off, so this may be a read error. The CDR3 ends on some other residue instead of the conserved phenylalanine or tryptophan, so this is likely a read error. For the CDR3, the DNA is TGTGCCAGCAGCTTAGCGCGCGGTAAGGGGTACGAGCAGTACCTC. As protein: CASSLARGKGYEQYL. The chain combines TRBV7-2 with TRBJ2-7; TRBD1 might be the D (5 bases). The CDR3 loop spans 15 amino acids. Trimming cost V 0 bases and J 4 bases, with 13 bases left between them. Germline CDR1 SGHTA, CDR2 FQGNSA.

In this sample, this clonotype turned up a few times. A read error may be the cause here, since a much bigger clone is one base away. The DNA of the CDR3 is TGTGCCAGCCGGGTTAGCTGGAGTCGGACAGATACGCAGTATTTT. Encoded protein: CASRVSWSRTDTQYF. This chain connects TRBV12-3 or TRBV12-4 to TRBJ2-3; D is unresolved. The CDR3 totals 15 residues. V was trimmed by 8 bases and J by 3 bases, leaving 18 bases between them.

With regard to this clonotype: Given a much more abundant clone one base away, this may be a read error. The CDR3 DNA sequence: TGTGCCATCAGTGACGGGACAGAGTTGTTAGATACGCAGTATTTT. Amino acid sequence: CAISDGTELLDTQYF. The chain uses TRBV10-3 and TRBJ2-3, with 7 bases aligning to TRBD1. Trimming removed 3 bases from V and 5 bases from J; junction bases left unmatched: 8. This CDR3 has 15 residues. Germline assignment: CDR1 ENHRY and CDR2 SYGVKD.

Within the sample, this clonotype is medium-sized (0.01 to 0.1%). This chain uses TRBV28 with TRBJ1-4; no clear D gene. V shed 6 bases and J shed 0 bases, with 2 bases lying between them. The CDR3 loop spans 12 amino acids. CDR1 is MDHEN and CDR2 is SYDVKM in the germline V gene. DNA of the CDR3: TGTGCCAGCAGAGCAACTAATGAAAAACTGTTTTTT. Amino acid sequence: CASRATNEKLFF.

In its sample, this clonotype was seen many times. The chain links TRBV29-1 to TRBJ1-5, with a tentative D call TRBD1 (5 bases). Deletions cut 4 bases from V and 6 bases from J, with 13 bases between. CDR1 SQVTM and CDR2 ANQGSEA come from the germline V gene. The CDR3 contains 13 residues. The CDR3 DNA reads as TGCAGCGTTGTTGAGGGACTAGGTCAGCCCCAGCATTTT. Translated: CSVVEGLGQPQHF.

This clonotype is labeled medium-sized. The genes are TRBV6-1 and TRBJ2-3; D is perhaps TRBD1 (6 bases). The CDR3 has 14 amino acids. V was clipped by 7 bases and J by 1 base, with 12 bases between them. In germline, CDR1 is MNHNS, CDR2 SASEGT. The CDR3 is CASTRGGGTDTQYF. In nucleotides, the CDR3 is TGTGCCAGCACCCGAGGGGGTGGCACAGATACGCAGTATTTT.

With respect to this clonotype: This may be a read error: a much more frequent sequence differs by one nucleotide. The chain recombines TRBV3-1 with TRBJ2-3; no definite D call. Trimming took 3 bases from V and 1 from J, leaving 11 bases between them. Germline V gives CDR1 LGHDT, CDR2 YNNKEL (reference sequence). The CDR3 length is 15 residues. CDR3 coding DNA: TGTGCCAGCAGCCAGATACGATGGGGCACAGATACGCAGTATTTT. Translating gives CASSQIRWGTDTQYF.

On this clonotype itself: This may arise from a read error, as a much more abundant clone is one base away. The chain has TRBV29-1 and TRBJ2-7; 8 bases fit TRBD1. J was trimmed by 9 bases and V by 8 bases; bases with no gene match: 3. CDR3 size: 9 residues. Germline V CDR1 and CDR2: SQVTM, ANQGSEA. DNA for the CDR3: TGCAGCTTTGGGACAGGGCAGTACTTC. It codes for CSFGTGQYF.

This clonotype is categorized as medium-sized (0.01 to 0.1%). This rearrangement joins TRBV6-6 to TRBJ2-1; 14 nucleotides agree with TRBD2. CDR1 is MNHNY, CDR2 SVGAGI, per germline (reference sequence). The CDR3 length is 17 residues. Unmatched junction bases numbered 2, after V lost 0 bases and J lost 4 bases. The CDR3, as DNA: TGTGCCAGCAGTTACTCGGGACTAGCGGGAGTGTACAATGAGCAGTTCTTC. Amino acid sequence: CASSYSGLAGVYNEQFF.

By share, this clonotype counts as medium-sized (0.01 to 0.1%). This chain links TRBV28 with TRBJ1-5; TRBD1 matches at 7 bases. CDR1 MDHEN and CDR2 SYDVKM come from the germline V gene. Germline trimming cut 8 bases from V and 6 bases from J; bases unmatched to any gene: 4. The CDR3 is made up of 12 amino acids. This chain's CDR3 is CASVTGVQPQHF. In DNA form, the CDR3 reads TGTGCCAGCGTCACAGGGGTTCAGCCCCAGCATTTT. The full variable domain, completed using reference TRBV28 and TRBJ1-5, is DVKVTQSSRYLVKRTGEKVFLECVQDMDHENMFWYRQDPGLGLRLIYFSYDVKMKEKGDIPEGYSVSREKKERFSLILESASTNQTSMYLCASVTGVQPQHFGDGTRLSIL.

This clonotype was counted many times. CDR3 DNA sequence: TGTGCCAGCAGTTCGGGACTTAGTAATGAGCAGTTCTTC. Translated: CASSSGLSNEQFF. The genes are TRBV7-9 and TRBJ2-1; the D gene is possibly TRBD2 (6 bases). V gave up 6 bases and J gave up 7 bases, with 13 bases separating them. The CDR3 extends over 13 amino acids. In germline, CDR1 is SEHNR, CDR2 FQNEAQ (reference sequence).

This clonotype has a count of ten or more. The chain couples TRBV12-3 or TRBV12-4 to TRBJ1-5; 9 bases are shared with TRBD1. The length of the CDR3 is 15 residues. J gave up 5 bases and V 6 bases, and 8 bases lay outside the gene matches. CDR3 coding DNA: TGTGCCAGCAGACCCGGGACAGGGTATCATCAGCCCCAGCATTTT. This sequence encodes CASRPGTGYHQPQHF.

This clonotype was detected many times. J is TRBJ2-1 and V is TRBV28; 7 bases match TRBD2. The CDR3 consists of 15 residues. Trimming took 5 bases from V and 6 from J; bases not matched to a gene: 10. From germline, CDR1 is MDHEN and CDR2 SYDVKM. The CDR3 protein is CASSALRGTPNEQFF. DNA of the CDR3: TGTGCCAGCAGTGCCCTGCGGGGGACCCCCAATGAGCAGTTCTTC.

By sample fraction, this clonotype is medium-sized. The chain employs TRBV6-1 and TRBJ1-4; a possible D gene is TRBD1 (5 bases). Trimming left V 10 bases short and J 4 bases short, with 10 bases between. The CDR3 has 12 amino acids. Germline CDR1 MNHNS, CDR2 SASEGT. CDR3 nucleotide sequence: TGTGCCATCAGACAGCTTAATGAAAAACTGTTTTTT. The encoded protein is CAIRQLNEKLFF.

Many counts were recorded for this clonotype. This chain links TRBV20-1 with TRBJ2-7; D remains unclear. Germline V gene lookup returns CDR1 DFQATT and CDR2 SNEGSKA (reference sequence). CDR3 length: 12 amino acids. V dropped 5 bases and J dropped 7 bases, with 15 bases sitting between them. The CDR3 bases are TGCAGTGCTGGAACTGAGTTTGGTGAGCAGTACTTC. It is translated as CSAGTEFGEQYF.

The sample holds many counts of this clonotype. This chain uses TRBV7-9 with TRBJ2-3, with TRBD2 matching over 9 bases. The trim removed 2 bases at V and 4 bases at J, leaving 10 bases unmatched. Germline V gene sequence: CDR1 SEHNR, CDR2 FQNEAQ (reference sequence). CDR3 size: 17 residues. The CDR3 sequence is CASSLRPGLALSDTQYF. The CDR3 DNA is TGTGCCAGCAGCTTAAGGCCGGGACTAGCCTTATCAGATACGCAGTATTTT.

As concerns this clonotype: A much larger clone differs by one base, so this may be a read error. CDR3 bases: TGTGCCAGCAGCTTACGCGTGACTAGCTCGGCGGGCAAAGATACGCAGTATTTT. Translation: CASSLRVTSSAGKDTQYF. The gene calls are TRBV7-8 and TRBJ2-3, with TRBD2 matching over 7 bases. CDR1 is SGHVS, CDR2 FQNEAQ, per germline. This CDR3 has 18 residues. The V and J ends lost 2 bases and 5 bases, in that order; junction bases with no gene match: 16. Drawing the rest from reference TRBV7-8 and TRBJ2-3, the complete variable domain is GAGVSQSPRYKVAKRGQDVALRCDPISGHVSLFWYQQALGQGPEFLTYFQNEAQLDKSGLPSDRFFAERPEGSVSTLKIQRTQQEDSAVYLCASSLRVTSSAGKDTQYFGPGTRLTVL.

This clonotype was seen repeatedly, ten times or more. The chain is built from TRBV19 and TRBJ2-6; 12 nucleotides line up with TRBD1. CDR3 length equals 17 residues. CDR1 is LNHDA, CDR2 SQIVND, per germline (reference sequence). Trimming took 5 bases from V and 2 from J; bases not matched to a gene: 4. CDR3 sequence reads: CASSSGTGGAGANVLTF. The CDR3 DNA reads as TGTGCCAGTAGTTCCGGGACAGGGGGCGCTGGGGCCAACGTCCTGACTTTC.

This chain uses TRBV12-3 or TRBV12-4 with TRBJ1-2, with unresolved D. CDR3 length: 13 amino acids. V was cut by 3 bases and J by 6 bases, with 11 bases left in between. CDR3 in amino acids: CASSFGQLDGYTF. DNA of the CDR3: TGTGCCAGCAGTTTTGGGCAGCTCGATGGCTACACCTTC.

The V and J genes are TRBV7-2 and TRBJ2-3; TRBD1 is a possible D gene (6 bases). The CDR3 loop spans 12 amino acids. V dropped 5 bases and J dropped 4 bases, with 7 bases sitting between them. CDR1 is SGHTA and CDR2 is FQGNSA in the germline V gene. CDR3 sequence (DNA): TGTGCCAGCAGCAACAGGGCAGATACGCAGTATTTT. This codes for CASSNRADTQYF.